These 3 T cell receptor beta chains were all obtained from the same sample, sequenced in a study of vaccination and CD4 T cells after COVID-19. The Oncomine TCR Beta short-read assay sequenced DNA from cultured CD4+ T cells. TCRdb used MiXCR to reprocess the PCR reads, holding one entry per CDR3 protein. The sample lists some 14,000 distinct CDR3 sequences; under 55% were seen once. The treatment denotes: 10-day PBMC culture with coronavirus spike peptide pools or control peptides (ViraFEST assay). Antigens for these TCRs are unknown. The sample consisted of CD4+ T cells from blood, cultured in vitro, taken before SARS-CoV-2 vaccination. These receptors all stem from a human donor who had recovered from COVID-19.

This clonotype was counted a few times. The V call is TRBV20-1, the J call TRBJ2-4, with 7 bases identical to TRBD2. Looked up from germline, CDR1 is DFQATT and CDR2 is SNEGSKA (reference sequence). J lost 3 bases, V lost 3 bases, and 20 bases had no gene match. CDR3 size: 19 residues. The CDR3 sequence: CSARSASGPPPLFKNIQYF. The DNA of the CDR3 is TGCAGTGCTAGGTCCGCTAGCGGCCCCCCCCCACTCTTCAAAAACATTCAGTACTTC.

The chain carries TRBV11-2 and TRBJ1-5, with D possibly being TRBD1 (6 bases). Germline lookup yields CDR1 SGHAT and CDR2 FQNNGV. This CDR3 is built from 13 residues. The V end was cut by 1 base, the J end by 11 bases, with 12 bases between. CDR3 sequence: CASSLVLTGTQHF. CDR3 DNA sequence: TGTGCCAGCAGCTTAGTCCTAACAGGGACCCAGCATTTT. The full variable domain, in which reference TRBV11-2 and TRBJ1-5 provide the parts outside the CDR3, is EAGVAQSPRYKIIEKRQSVAFWCNPISGHATLYWYQQILGQGPKLLIQFQNNGVVDDSQLPKDRFSAERLKGVDSTLKIQPAKLEDSAVYLCASSLVLTGTQHFGDGTRLSIL.

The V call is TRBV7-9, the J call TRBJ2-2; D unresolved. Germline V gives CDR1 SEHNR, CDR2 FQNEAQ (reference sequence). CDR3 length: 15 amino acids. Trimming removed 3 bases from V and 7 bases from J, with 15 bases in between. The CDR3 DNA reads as TGTGCCAGCAGCTTCGGGCCTGAGGAATTCGGGGAGCTGTTTTTT. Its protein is CASSFGPEEFGELFF.